These T cell receptor beta chains were read from a single sample in a study of shared clonotypes between healthy human individuals. The assay was immunoSEQ multiplex PCR, and TCRdb's table has in-frame clones only and misses some. The table shows 2,100,000 or so clones, with more than 90% occurring only once. Specimen: naive CD4+ T cells sorted from blood. The source is a man aged 18 to 29 in good health. Each CDR3 is given with its conserved first and last residue. The D gene is left open where the match is weak. Clone sizes are given selectively: once, few, many, or a class where the clone is expanded.

d_gene,v_gene,abundance,j_gene,CDR3aa,CDR3nt
TRBD1,TRBV6-1,.,TRBJ1-5,CASSEAPVTGGIGNQPQHF,TGTGCCAGCAGTGAAGCGCCGGTTACAGGGGGAATCGGCAATCAGCCCCAGCATTTT
.,TRBV5-1,once,TRBJ1-4,CASSLPSTTNEKLFF,TGCGCCAGCAGCCTACCGTCTACAACTAATGAAAAACTGTTTTTT
TRBD1,TRBV19,.,TRBJ1-5,CASSSGPMTGPQPQHF,TGTGCCAGTAGTTCGGGCCCAATGACAGGGCCTCAGCCCCAGCATTTT
.,TRBV5-4,.,TRBJ1-4,CASSLGGVRARSEKLFF,TGTGCCAGCAGCTTGGGGGGGGTGAGGGCTAGGAGTGAAAAACTGTTTTTT
.,TRBV5-6,.,TRBJ2-1,CASSLEARQFF,TGTGCCAGCAGCTTGGAGGCGCGGCAGTTCTTC
TRBD1,TRBV11-2,.,TRBJ1-3,CASSLGTATGNTIYF,TGTGCCAGCAGCCTTGGGACAGCCACTGGAAACACCATATATTTT
.,TRBV30,.,TRBJ1-3,CAWRRGPSSGNTIYF,TGTGCCTGGAGAAGGGGACCGTCCTCTGGAAACACCATATATTTT
.,TRBV7-2,once,TRBJ1-1,CASSLGGFRNTEAFF,TGTGCCAGCAGCTTAGGGGGGTTCAGGAACACTGAAGCTTTCTTT
TRBD1,TRBV7-9,.,TRBJ1-2,CASSGERDSHYYGYTF,TGTGCCAGCAGCGGCGAGCGGGACAGTCACTATTATGGCTACACCTTC
TRBD2,TRBV27,.,TRBJ2-5,CASSSGLATQYF,TGTGCCAGCAGTTCAGGACTAGCGACCCAGTACTTC
TRBD1,TRBV2,.,TRBJ1-5,CASRQDRGEYQPQHF,TGTGCCAGCAGACAGGACAGGGGGGAGTACCAGCCCCAGCATTTT
.,TRBV7-9,.,TRBJ2-1,CASSPAPFHEQFF,TGTGCCAGCAGCCCGGCCCCCTTTCATGAGCAGTTCTTC
TRBD1,TRBV7-2,.,TRBJ2-7,CASSLVWDRAYEQYF,TGTGCCAGCAGCTTAGTTTGGGACAGAGCCTACGAGCAGTACTTC
.,TRBV27,.,TRBJ2-7,CARTQPGLSYEQYF,TGTGCCCGAACTCAACCGGGCCTCTCCTACGAGCAGTACTTC
TRBD1,TRBV6-1,.,TRBJ2-7,CAGSTGVGYEQYF,TGTGCCGGGTCGACAGGGGTTGGGTACGAGCAGTACTTC
.,TRBV5-1,.,TRBJ2-1,CASSLEGLVGSYNEQFF,TGCGCCAGCAGCTTGGAGGGTCTGGTTGGCTCCTACAATGAGCAGTTCTTC
.,TRBV29-1,.,TRBJ1-3,CSVDSWTTKGNTIYF,TGCAGCGTTGACAGCTGGACAACTAAAGGAAACACCATATATTTT
TRBD2,TRBV7-8,.,TRBJ2-5,CVTGTSRSETQYF,TGTGTCACCGGGACTAGTCGTTCGGAGACCCAGTACTTC
TRBD2,TRBV5-4,.,TRBJ2-7,CASSLGPGGTSYEQYF,TGTGCCAGCAGCTTGGGACCCGGGGGGACCTCCTACGAGCAGTACTTC
TRBD1,TRBV30,.,TRBJ2-7,CAWNAGGYEQYF,TGTGCCTGGAACGCAGGGGGCTACGAGCAGTACTTC
TRBD1,TRBV6-5,.,TRBJ1-3,CASSSRTGGGRNTIYF,TGTGCCAGCAGTTCCCGCACAGGGGGCGGAAGAAACACCATATATTTT
.,TRBV5-1,.,TRBJ1-1,CASSLGGGTEAFF,TGCGCCAGCAGTCTAGGGGGTGGCACTGAAGCTTTCTTT
.,TRBV10-3,.,TRBJ2-7,CAISESGVARWGEQYF,TGTGCCATCAGTGAGTCGGGGGTTGCGAGGTGGGGCGAGCAGTACTTC
.,TRBV9,.,TRBJ2-3,CASSVDGESTDTQYF,TGTGCCAGCAGCGTAGACGGGGAAAGCACAGATACGCAGTATTTT
.,TRBV30,.,TRBJ1-2,CAWGRDYGYTF,TGTGCCTGGGGACGAGATTATGGCTACACCTTC
TRBD2,TRBV7-2,once,TRBJ2-1,CASSVSGGEYNEQFF,TGTGCCAGCAGCGTTAGCGGGGGGGAGTACAATGAGCAGTTCTTC
.,TRBV11-2,.,TRBJ2-2,CASSVRLGTGELFF,TGTGCCAGCAGCGTAAGACTAGGCACCGGGGAGCTGTTTTTT
TRBD1,TRBV6-5,.,TRBJ1-4,CASRALQGKNEKLFF,TGTGCCAGCAGGGCACTACAGGGGAAGAATGAAAAACTGTTTTTT
.,TRBV5-1,.,TRBJ2-1,CASSLASIYEQFF,TGCGCCAGCAGCTTGGCTAGTATCTATGAGCAGTTCTTC
TRBD1,TRBV7-2,once,TRBJ2-7,CASSLTGGYEQYF,TGTGCCAGCAGCTTGACAGGGGGCTACGAGCAGTACTTC
TRBD1,TRBV29-1,.,TRBJ1-1,CSVEGRDRGLPEAFF,TGCAGCGTTGAAGGGCGAGACAGGGGTCTCCCTGAAGCTTTCTTT
TRBD1,TRBV6-5,once,TRBJ1-3,CASSPGQGGNTIYF,TGTGCCAGCAGTCCGGGACAGGGGGGAAACACCATATATTTT